This record looks at one TCR beta chain sequence and its context. As yet, its antigen is unknown. The data were taken from a study of T cell responses to AZD1222 COVID-19 vaccine. Study-wide background: Recipients boosted at about 4 weeks or about 12 weeks are pooled.

Sequenced by immunoSEQ multiplex PCR; TCRdb stores in-frame clones only, minus some. The data contain about 100,000 clones, 85% to 95% of them singletons. The study's findings and limits: Vaccination with two AZD1222 doses was followed by a rise in Spike-specific TCR breadth and depth.

The germline V and J ends were trimmed by 2 bases and 0 bases, with 9 bases remaining between them. Germline V CDR1 and CDR2: MRHNA, SNTAGT. This CDR3 is built from 15 residues. This TCR came from an adult in good health. The specimen comprised peripheral blood, sampled on day 0 of AZD1222 vaccination. The chain couples TRBV6-4 to TRBJ2-3; weak D call: TRBD2 (6 bases). In nucleotides, the CDR3 is TGTGCCAGCAGTGACGGCAGCGGGAGCACAGATACGCAGTATTTT. This sequence encodes CASSDGSGSTDTQYF.